This TCR beta chain emerged from a study of blood T cell repertoires in COVID-19. Study information: Samples taken during acute and convalescent COVID-19 were collected in the United States, Italy and Spain.

All enrollees were roughly 18 to 90 years old and from approximately 25 US areas. Recovered status in Cohort 3 required two negative PCRs, clearance, or symptom resolution. Details on this clone: The same CDR3 arises from other DNA sequences in this sample as well.

This CDR3 has 13 residues. In germline, CDR1 is SGHKS, CDR2 YYEKEE (reference sequence). Trimming removed 5 bases at V and 1 base at J, with 9 bases between. Only in-frame clones appear in the TCRdb table, and some are missing; sequencing was by immunoSEQ multiplex PCR. The sample carries some 460,000 clones, roughly 87% recorded once. The receptor comes from a young woman who had recovered from COVID-19. The rearrangement joins TRBV5-5 to TRBJ1-1; no definite D call. Sequencing was performed on PBMCs or T cells enriched from blood (not recorded which). The CDR3 DNA reads TGTGCCAGCAGTGGGCAGACGAACACTGAAGCTTTCTTT. Residues: CASSGQTNTEAFF.